Shown below are 26 T cell receptor beta chains from a single sample sequenced in a study of technical replicates of blood from a few donors. The method was immunoSEQ multiplex PCR; TCRdb's version includes in-frame clones alone and lacks a portion of them. The sample has about 85,000 clones, approximately 94% seen once. The specimen sequenced was T cells isolated from PBMCs. The receptors derive from a human donor in good health.

The chain is built from TRBV28 and TRBJ1-3; the D is unclear. Germline V lookup: CDR1 MDHEN, CDR2 SYDVKM. There are 13 residues in the CDR3. Trimming shortened V by 5 bases and J by 1 base, and 6 bases separated the two germline ends. This chain's CDR3 is CASSMSSGNTIYF. The DNA for the CDR3 is TGTGCCAGCAGTATGTCGTCTGGAAACACCATATATTTT.

In DNA form, the CDR3 reads TGTGCCTGGAGGAGGGTCACAGAGACCCAGTACTTC. Translated: CAWRRVTETQYF. J is TRBJ2-5 and V is TRBV30; TRBD2 is a possible D gene (5 bases). Germline CDR1 reads GTSNPN; CDR2 reads SVGIG (reference sequence). The CDR3 totals 12 residues. The V gene lost 3 bases and the J gene lost 4 bases, with 9 bases spanning the gap.

V gene TRBV6-5 combines with J gene TRBJ2-1; D remains unclear. The CDR3 extends over 15 amino acids. The V gene's germline CDR1 is MNHEY and CDR2 SVGAGI. Trimming removed 4 bases at V and 4 bases at J, with 14 bases between. As DNA, the CDR3 is TGTGCCAGCAGTTCTACTACACCGGCTTACAATGAGCAGTTCTTC. It specifies CASSSTTPAYNEQFF.

The chain joins TRBV23-1 to TRBJ2-3; maybe TRBD2 (5 bases). TRBV23-1 is known as an ORF, though its function is uncertain. V lost 9 bases, J lost 11 bases, and 18 bases lay in between. This CDR3 has 12 residues. CDR3: CARAGVGIWQYF. DNA for the CDR3: TGCGCCAGGGCCGGGGTGGGCATTTGGCAGTATTTT.

CDR3 protein: CASSLSGKANEKLFF. The CDR3 DNA reads as TGTGCCAGCAGCTTGTCGGGGAAGGCTAATGAAAAACTGTTTTTT. The chain links TRBV11-2 to TRBJ1-4; D gene unclear. The CDR3 spans 15 residues. V was pared by 3 bases and J by 3 bases, with 11 bases between. Germline CDR1 and CDR2: SGHAT and FQNNGV.

This clone has only one observation. This rearrangement joins TRBV7-9 to TRBJ2-1; 9 bases fit TRBD2. CDR1 is SEHNR and CDR2 is FQNEAQ in the germline V gene (reference sequence). The CDR3 length is 15 residues. The J segment lost 7 bases and the V segment lost 0 bases, leaving 4 bases of the junction unmatched. CDR3 protein: CASSLASGRGNEQFF. The CDR3, as DNA: TGTGCCAGCAGCTTAGCTAGCGGGAGAGGAAATGAGCAGTTCTTC.

The rearrangement joins TRBV9 to TRBJ1-1; 7 bases are a match to TRBD1. Per germline, CDR1 SGDLS and CDR2 YYNGEE. The V segment lost 1 base and the J segment 8 bases; nucleotides outside the gene matches: 11. CDR3 length equals 15 residues. The CDR3 here is CASSVNPDRALEAFF. The CDR3 DNA reads as TGTGCCAGCAGCGTAAATCCCGACAGGGCCTTAGAAGCTTTCTTT. Full variable domain (rest looked up from reference TRBV9 and TRBJ1-1): DSGVTQTPKHLITATGQRVTLRCSPRSGDLSVYWYQQSLDQGLQFLIQYYNGEERAKGNILERFSAQQFPDLHSELNLSSLELGDSALYFCASSVNPDRALEAFFGQGTRLTVV.

V usage is TRBV27 and J usage is TRBJ2-7, with D tentatively TRBD1 (5 bases). The CDR3 consists of 15 residues. Deletions cut 0 bases from V and 2 bases from J, with 11 bases between. From germline, CDR1 is MNHEY and CDR2 SMNVEV (reference sequence). CDR3 sequence reads: CASSLSTGNPYEQYF. The DNA of the CDR3 is TGTGCCAGCAGTTTATCTACAGGAAATCCCTACGAGCAGTACTTC.

This chain links TRBV7-2 with TRBJ2-1, with 7 positions matching TRBD2. Germline values: CDR1 SGHTA, CDR2 FQGNSA. CDR3 length equals 12 residues. V lost 1 base and J lost 9; bases outside the gene matches: 0. In DNA, the CDR3 is TGTGCCAGCAGCTTAGGGGGGGGTGAGCAGTTCTTC. Its translation: CASSLGGGEQFF.

The chain has TRBV30 and TRBJ1-1; maybe TRBD1 (5 bases). V shed 2 bases and J shed 3 bases, with 10 bases lying between them. Germline V lookup: CDR1 GTSNPN, CDR2 SVGIG (reference sequence). This CDR3 has 13 residues. The CDR3 is CAWSSGGDTEAFF. In DNA, the CDR3 is TGTGCCTGGAGTTCCGGGGGGGACACTGAAGCTTTCTTT.

V is TRBV28 and J is TRBJ1-5; D is possibly TRBD1 (6 bases). Trimming removed 7 bases at V and 3 bases at J, with 13 bases between. The CDR3 totals 14 residues. The germline CDR1 and CDR2 sequences are MDHEN and SYDVKM. The CDR3 DNA is TGTGCCAGCACCTTAGGGGGAATCAATCAGCCCCAGCATTTT. Residues: CASTLGGINQPQHF.

The chain uses TRBV10-1 and TRBJ2-5; 11 bases align to TRBD2. Trimming at V came to 7 bases and at J to 8 bases, leaving 21 bases not matched to a gene. Germline CDR1 is WNHNN and CDR2 is SYGVQD (reference sequence). The CDR3 contains 18 residues. The chain's CDR3 is CASTGGPGTSGVKRTQYF. The CDR3 nucleotides read TGCGCCAGCACCGGAGGTCCTGGGACTAGCGGAGTTAAGAGAACCCAGTACTTC.

Details on this clone: Other DNA sequences within the sample encode an identical CDR3. V gene TRBV9 combines with J gene TRBJ2-7, with D perhaps matching TRBD2 (6 bases). The germline V gene has CDR1 SGDLS and CDR2 YYNGEE. V was clipped by 4 bases and J by 3 bases, with 8 bases between them. The CDR3 contains 12 residues. The DNA of the CDR3 is TGTGCCAGCAGCCCCGGGGGCTACGAGCAGTACTTC. Amino acids: CASSPGGYEQYF. The variable domain in full, with the rest retrieved from reference TRBV9 and TRBJ2-7, is DSGVTQTPKHLITATGQRVTLRCSPRSGDLSVYWYQQSLDQGLQFLIQYYNGEERAKGNILERFSAQQFPDLHSELNLSSLELGDSALYFCASSPGGYEQYFGPGTRLTVT.

This clone was picked up one time. V and J are TRBV5-1 and TRBJ2-7; D not certain. This CDR3 has 15 residues. The V end lost 4 bases, the J end lost 0 bases, and 14 bases lay between the germline ends. CDR1 and CDR2 from the germline V gene are SGHRS and YFSETQ. DNA of the CDR3: TGCGCCAGCAGCCATCAACACCGATTCTCCTACGAGCAGTACTTC. Translation gives CASSHQHRFSYEQYF.

V gene TRBV30 combines with J gene TRBJ1-3; D might be TRBD1 (5 bases). The V gene lost 0 bases and the J gene lost 0 bases, with 15 bases spanning the gap. Germline V gives CDR1 GTSNPN, CDR2 SVGIG (reference sequence). The CDR3 is made up of 17 amino acids. The CDR3 loop reads CAWSVPRTIGSGNTIYF. CDR3 DNA: TGTGCCTGGAGTGTACCCAGGACAATCGGCTCTGGAAACACCATATATTTT.

V usage is TRBV11-2 and J usage is TRBJ2-7; D is undetermined. Germline V lookup: CDR1 SGHAT, CDR2 FQNNGV. The CDR3 contains 20 residues. V shed 0 bases and J shed 2 bases, with 26 bases lying between them. This CDR3 reads CASSLDGPRSINLNPYEQYF. The CDR3 bases are TGTGCCAGCAGCTTAGATGGTCCTAGGAGCATTAATTTAAACCCCTACGAGCAGTACTTC. Using reference TRBV11-2 and TRBJ2-7 for the parts outside the CDR3, the full variable domain is EAGVAQSPRYKIIEKRQSVAFWCNPISGHATLYWYQQILGQGPKLLIQFQNNGVVDDSQLPKDRFSAERLKGVDSTLKIQPAKLEDSAVYLCASSLDGPRSINLNPYEQYFGPGTRLTVT.

This clone was seen a handful of times. The chain links TRBV9 to TRBJ1-1, with 10 bases lining up with TRBD1. The CDR3 is 16 amino acids. CDR1 SGDLS and CDR2 YYNGEE come from the germline V gene. The J segment lost 4 bases and the V segment lost 2 bases, leaving 8 bases of the junction unmatched. In nucleotides, the CDR3 is TGTGCCAGCAGCGTCACGGGACAGGGGTTTGGCACTGAAGCTTTCTTT. Translated: CASSVTGQGFGTEAFF. The whole variable domain, remainder taken from reference TRBV9 and TRBJ1-1, is DSGVTQTPKHLITATGQRVTLRCSPRSGDLSVYWYQQSLDQGLQFLIQYYNGEERAKGNILERFSAQQFPDLHSELNLSSLELGDSALYFCASSVTGQGFGTEAFFGQGTRLTVV.

CDR3 sequence: CASSSGGFTEAFF. CDR3 sequence (DNA): TGTGCCAGCAGTTCGGGAGGGTTCACTGAAGCTTTCTTT. The chain carries TRBV6-6 and TRBJ1-1; D is unresolved. This CDR3 region has 13 residues. Germline-derived CDR1 and CDR2 are MNHNY and SVGAGI (reference sequence). V lost 4 bases and J lost 4, with 10 bases in between.

This chain's CDR3 is CASSWGTGGGTEAFF. The CDR3 DNA reads as TGTGCCAGCAGCTGGGGGACAGGGGGCGGTACTGAAGCTTTCTTT. The chain is built from TRBV5-6 and TRBJ1-1; 12 nucleotides align to TRBD1. The CDR3 contains 15 residues. From germline, CDR1 is SGHDT and CDR2 YYEEEE. V was pared by 3 bases and J by 5 bases, with 5 bases of the junction left unmatched. Looking up the rest from reference TRBV5-6 and TRBJ1-1 gives the full variable domain: DAGVTQSPTHLIKTRGQQVTLRCSPKSGHDTVSWYQQALGQGPQFIFQYYEEEERQRGNFPDRFSGHQFPNYSSELNVNALLLGDSALYLCASSWGTGGGTEAFFGQGTRLTVV.

In its sample, this clone was seen once. The V and J genes are TRBV12-5 and TRBJ1-1; D call uncertain. Between the trimmed V and J ends, which lost 2 bases and 4 bases, there was a span of 8 bases. The CDR3 runs 13 residues. Germline assignment: CDR1 LGHNT and CDR2 FRNRAP. Here the CDR3 DNA reads TGTGCTAGTGGTTTGATGAGTGGCACTGAAGCTTTCTTT. This translates into CASGLMSGTEAFF.

The chain is built from TRBV6-1 and TRBJ1-1; possibly TRBD1 for D (5 bases). This CDR3 is 12 amino acids long. V lost 3 bases and J 11 bases, leaving 13 bases between the germline ends. Germline V gene data show CDR1 as MNHNS and CDR2 as SASEGT. CDR3 sequence: CASSEVRVGAFF. In DNA form, the CDR3 reads TGTGCCAGCAGTGAGGTCAGGGTTGGCGCTTTCTTT.

The chain is built from TRBV2 and TRBJ1-5; a possible D gene is TRBD1 (5 bases). Trimming stripped 3 bases from V and 7 bases from J, with 10 bases between. The CDR3 is 13 amino acids. Per germline, CDR1 SNHLY and CDR2 FYNNEI. The CDR3 reads CASSDGGDQPQHF. The CDR3 DNA is TGTGCCAGCAGTGATGGGGGGGACCAGCCCCAGCATTTT.

The chain is built from TRBV4-3 and TRBJ1-1; TRBD1 is a possible D gene (6 bases). This CDR3 is built from 14 residues. Germline CDR1 is LGHNA and CDR2 is YSLEER. The V end was cut by 3 bases, the J end by 5 bases, with 13 bases between. The CDR3 spells CASSQETGWTEAFF. The CDR3 DNA follows: TGCGCCAGCAGCCAGGAAACAGGGTGGACTGAAGCTTTCTTT.

The V gene is TRBV27, the J gene TRBJ2-3, with D possibly being TRBD2 (7 bases). This CDR3 is built from 15 residues. Germline loops: CDR1 MNHEY, CDR2 SMNVEV (reference sequence). The germline V and J ends were trimmed by 8 bases and 4 bases, with 19 bases remaining between them. The DNA for the CDR3 is TGTGCCAGCCGGCTTGGTGGGAGGGGGGCAGATACGCAGTATTTT. It codes for CASRLGGRGADTQYF.

This chain connects TRBV11-2 to TRBJ2-1, with TRBD2 matching over 9 bases. J lost 1 base, V lost 2 bases, and 0 bases had no gene match. The V gene's germline CDR1 is SGHAT and CDR2 FQNNGV. The CDR3 consists of 15 residues. CDR3 in amino acids: CASSLTSGSYNEQFF. In nucleotides, the CDR3 is TGTGCCAGCAGCTTAACTAGCGGGTCCTACAATGAGCAGTTCTTC.

This sequence joins TRBV5-4 and TRBJ2-7; 7 bases are shared with TRBD2. The length of the CDR3 is 16 residues. The V and J ends lost 4 bases and 4 bases, in that order; junction bases with no gene match: 14. CDR1 is SGHNT, CDR2 YYREEE, per germline (reference sequence). CDR3 residues: CASSPTRAGVAYEQYF. The CDR3 coding sequence is TGTGCCAGCAGCCCCACCAGGGCGGGAGTGGCATACGAGCAGTACTTC.